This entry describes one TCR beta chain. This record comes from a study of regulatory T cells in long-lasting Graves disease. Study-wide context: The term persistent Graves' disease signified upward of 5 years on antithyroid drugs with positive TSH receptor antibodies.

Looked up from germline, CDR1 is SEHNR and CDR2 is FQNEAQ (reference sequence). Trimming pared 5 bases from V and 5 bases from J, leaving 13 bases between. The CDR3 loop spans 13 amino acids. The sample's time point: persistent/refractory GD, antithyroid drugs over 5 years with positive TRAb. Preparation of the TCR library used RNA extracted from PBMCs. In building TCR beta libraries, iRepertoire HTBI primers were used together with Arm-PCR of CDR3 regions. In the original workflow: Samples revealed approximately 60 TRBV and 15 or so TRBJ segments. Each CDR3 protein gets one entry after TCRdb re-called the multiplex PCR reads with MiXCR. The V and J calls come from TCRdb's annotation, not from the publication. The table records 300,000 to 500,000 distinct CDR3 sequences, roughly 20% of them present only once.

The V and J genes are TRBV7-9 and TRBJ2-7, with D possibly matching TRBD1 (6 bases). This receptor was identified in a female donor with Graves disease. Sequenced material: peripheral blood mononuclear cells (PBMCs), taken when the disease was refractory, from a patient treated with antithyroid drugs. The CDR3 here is CASSGQQGNEQYF. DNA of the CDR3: TGTGCCAGCAGCGGCCAACAGGGCAACGAGCAGTACTTC.